These 23 T cell receptor beta chains came from one sample sequenced in a study of T cells after yellow fever vaccination. TCRdb reprocessed the 5' RACE reads with MiXCR, giving one entry per CDR3 protein. The sample has approximately 96,000 distinct CDR3 sequences, over 8% seen once. The specimen was CD8+ T cells not binding an NS4B(214-222) dextramer, sorted from PBMCs, collected less than 18 days after the first yellow fever vaccination. The receptors here all came from a man aged 18 to 29 who received the YFV17D yellow fever vaccine.

V and J are TRBV6-5 and TRBJ1-2; D call uncertain. The CDR3 covers 15 residues. Trimming removed 0 bases from V and 5 bases from J, with 13 bases in between. The germline CDR1 and CDR2 sequences are MNHEY and SVGAGI. CDR3 bases: TGTGCCAGCAGTTACTCGATCAGTATAGGGTATGGCTACACCTTC. This gives the protein CASSYSISIGYGYTF.

There are a few counts of this clonotype. This rearrangement joins TRBV7-3 to TRBJ2-3; D possibly uses TRBD1 or TRBD2 (5 bases each). The CDR3 extends over 13 amino acids. Between the trimmed V and J ends, which lost 1 base and 5 bases, there was a span of 7 bases. CDR1 is SGHTA and CDR2 is FQGTGA in the germline V gene. As DNA, the CDR3 is TGTGCCAGCAGCTTAATGGGGGAAGATACGCAGTATTTT. Its translation: CASSLMGEDTQYF.

Only a few counts were recorded for this clonotype. The chain uses TRBV4-3 and TRBJ2-6; D is undetermined. The germline V and J ends were trimmed by 1 base and 5 bases, with 6 bases remaining between them. CDR3 length: 14 amino acids. Per the germline V gene, CDR1 is LGHNA and CDR2 is YSLEER. Written as DNA, the CDR3 is TGCGCCAGCAGCCAAGCAGAGAGGGCCAACGTCCTGACTTTC. Translated, it gives CASSQAERANVLTF.

This clonotype has a handful of counts. The J gene is TRBJ2-1, the V gene TRBV4-2, with D uncertain. Germline assignment: CDR1 LGHNA and CDR2 YNFKEQ. Trimming left V 3 bases short and J 0 bases short, with 15 bases between. This CDR3 has 17 amino acids. Here the CDR3 reads CASSHPVLADSYNEQFF. CDR3 sequence (DNA): TGTGCCAGCAGCCACCCAGTCCTTGCAGACTCCTACAATGAGCAGTTCTTC.

This clonotype came up a few times. The chain carries TRBV7-3 and TRBJ1-5; D not certain. V lost 2 bases, J lost 4 bases, and 21 bases lay in between. This CDR3 has 18 residues. CDR1 is SGHTA, CDR2 FQGTGA, per germline. The CDR3 loop reads CASSLLAGSNGVNQPQHF. In DNA, the CDR3 is TGTGCCAGCAGCTTATTGGCAGGTTCGAACGGGGTAAATCAGCCCCAGCATTTT.

The CDR3: CASRPAGQLNTEAFF. The DNA of the CDR3 is TGTGCCAGCAGGCCTGCGGGACAACTGAACACTGAAGCTTTCTTT. V gene TRBV27 combines with J gene TRBJ1-1; D perhaps matches TRBD1 (6 bases). Trimming cost V 6 bases and J 0 bases, with 14 bases left between them. The CDR3 loop spans 15 amino acids. From germline, CDR1 is MNHEY and CDR2 SMNVEV (reference sequence).

The chain combines TRBV28 with TRBJ2-2, with D maybe TRBD2 (6 bases). V was clipped by 3 bases and J by 6 bases, with 11 bases between them. In germline, CDR1 is MDHEN, CDR2 SYDVKM. The length of the CDR3 is 14 residues. In DNA form, the CDR3 reads TGTGCCAGCAGTTTCCTCGGAGGGGCCGGGGAGCTGTTTTTT. Its translation: CASSFLGGAGELFF.

The chain links TRBV19 to TRBJ1-5; D remains ambiguous. Germline loops: CDR1 LNHDA, CDR2 SQIVND (reference sequence). This CDR3 contains 15 residues. V lost 3 bases and J lost 0, with 9 bases in between. CDR3 DNA: TGTGCCAGTAGTATGTGGAGGGCTAGCAATCAGCCCCAGCATTTT. As protein: CASSMWRASNQPQHF.

This clonotype showed up just a few times. The chain carries TRBV18 and TRBJ2-7, with 8 positions matching TRBD1. The junction had 3 bases not matched to a gene; V was cut back by 2 bases and J by 3 bases. The CDR3 consists of 14 residues. Germline V gene sequence: CDR1 KGHSH, CDR2 LQKENI. DNA of the CDR3: TGTGCCAGCTCACCAACAGGGGGAGTCTACGAGCAGTACTTC. This sequence encodes CASSPTGGVYEQYF.

The V gene is TRBV12-3 or TRBV12-4, the J gene TRBJ2-7; no firm D call. The CDR3 length is 11 residues. The germline V and J ends were trimmed by 5 bases and 6 bases, with 8 bases remaining between them. The CDR3 nucleotides read TGTGCCAGCAGTCCTGGCACCGAGCAGTACTTC. This sequence encodes CASSPGTEQYF.

This clonotype turned up a few times. V gene TRBV7-9 combines with J gene TRBJ1-2; 8 nucleotides align to TRBD1. The CDR3 is 15 amino acids. The trim removed 5 bases at V and 8 bases at J, leaving 13 bases unmatched. Germline V lookup: CDR1 SEHNR, CDR2 FQNEAQ (reference sequence). CDR3 DNA: TGTGCCAGCAGCCCGACCTCAGGGGGCTCGCGAGGCTACACCTTC. It translates to CASSPTSGGSRGYTF.

The CDR3 reads CSASSGRQTSYEQYF. In nucleotides, the CDR3 is TGCAGTGCTAGTTCGGGTCGTCAAACCTCCTACGAGCAGTACTTC. The genes are TRBV20-1 and TRBJ2-7; D remains unclear. The germline CDR1 and CDR2 sequences are DFQATT and SNEGSKA (reference sequence). Trimming pared 3 bases from V and 0 bases from J, leaving 15 bases between. The CDR3 length is 15 residues.

The V gene is TRBV15, the J gene TRBJ1-5; 10 bases align to TRBD1. This CDR3 region has 14 residues. V was pared by 3 bases and J by 8 bases, with 4 bases of the junction left unmatched. The V gene's germline CDR1 is LNHNV and CDR2 YYDKDF (reference sequence). This chain's CDR3 is CATSSDRGLKPQHF. CDR3 sequence (DNA): TGTGCCACCAGCAGCGACAGGGGGCTGAAGCCCCAGCATTTT.

This CDR3 reads CSVWGLAGGLHGIYNEQFF. In DNA form, the CDR3 reads TGCAGTGTTTGGGGTCTGGCTGGGGGCCTCCACGGAATATACAATGAGCAGTTCTTC. The gene calls are TRBV20-1 and TRBJ2-1; D perhaps matches TRBD1 (6 bases). From germline, CDR1 is DFQATT and CDR2 SNEGSKA (reference sequence). The germline V and J ends were trimmed by 7 bases and 4 bases, with 32 bases remaining between them. The CDR3 sequence is 19 residues long.

At least ten counts were recorded for this clonotype. The CDR3 DNA is TGTGCCAGCAGCTTAGCGAACCAAGAGACCCAGTACTTC. Its translation: CASSLANQETQYF. This chain uses TRBV7-2 with TRBJ2-5; no definite D call. The CDR3 contains 13 residues. Germline V gives CDR1 SGHTA, CDR2 FQGNSA. V lost 0 bases and J 0 bases, leaving 2 bases between the germline ends. Drawing the rest from reference TRBV7-2 and TRBJ2-5, the complete variable domain is GAGVSQSPSNKVTEKGKDVELRCDPISGHTALYWYRQSLGQGLEFLIYFQGNSAPDKSGLPSDRFSAERTGGSVSTLTIQRTQQEDSAVYLCASSLANQETQYFGPGTRLLVL.

Only a few counts were recorded for this clonotype. This chain links TRBV12-3 or TRBV12-4 with TRBJ1-2; D ambiguous. V gave up 9 bases and J gave up 4 bases, with 18 bases separating them. This CDR3 has 14 amino acids. Here the CDR3 DNA reads TGTGCCAGTACTGGTGGGGAGCCGGGCTATGGCTACACCTTC. This gives the protein CASTGGEPGYGYTF.

The rearrangement links TRBV2 to TRBJ2-7, with 7 bases fitting TRBD1. Germline V gives CDR1 SNHLY, CDR2 FYNNEI. The CDR3 is made up of 15 amino acids. J gave up 0 bases and V 7 bases, and 9 bases lay outside the gene matches. CDR3 amino acids: CASIPMGQSSYEQYF. CDR3 bases: TGTGCCAGCATCCCGATGGGACAGTCCTCCTACGAGCAGTACTTC.

V is TRBV5-4 and J is TRBJ1-6; D might be TRBD1 (5 bases). Per germline, CDR1 SGHNT and CDR2 YYREEE (reference sequence). This CDR3 region has 14 residues. V dropped 5 bases and J dropped 5 bases, with 11 bases sitting between them. As DNA, the CDR3 is TGTGCCAGCAGGGGGTCGGGGCATAATTCACCCCTCCACTTT. The encoded protein is CASRGSGHNSPLHF.

The genes are TRBV5-1 and TRBJ2-2, with 10 bases matching TRBD2. V dropped 3 bases and J dropped 3; count of bases not matched to a gene: 11. CDR1 SGHRS and CDR2 YFSETQ come from the germline V gene. The CDR3 covers 18 residues. The CDR3 region is CASSSWSGGARDTGELFF. The CDR3 DNA reads TGCGCCAGCAGCTCGTGGAGCGGGGGGGCAAGAGACACCGGGGAGCTGTTTTTT.

The sample holds a few counts of this clonotype. V gene TRBV6-5 combines with J gene TRBJ1-1, with unresolved D. The CDR3 has 16 amino acids. The germline V gene has CDR1 MNHEY and CDR2 SVGAGI. Deletions cut 0 bases from V and 0 bases from J, with 11 bases between. The CDR3: CASSYSRLGMNTEAFF. CDR3 bases: TGTGCCAGCAGTTACTCCCGTTTAGGGATGAACACTGAAGCTTTCTTT.

The chain has TRBV12-3 or TRBV12-4 and TRBJ1-3, with 9 positions matching TRBD1. The V segment lost 5 bases and the J segment 4 bases; nucleotides outside the gene matches: 6. CDR3 size: 15 residues. This CDR3 reads CASSPGTGSGNTIYF. CDR3 coding DNA: TGTGCCAGCAGTCCCGGGACAGGGTCGGGAAACACCATATATTTT.

This chain connects TRBV28 to TRBJ1-2; D may be TRBD1 (6 bases). Trimming left V 2 bases short and J 2 bases short, with 6 bases between. The CDR3 is 13 amino acids. Germline assignment: CDR1 MDHEN and CDR2 SYDVKM. The CDR3 nucleotides are TGTGCCAGCAGTTTAGGGACAAACTATGGCTACACCTTC. Translated, it gives CASSLGTNYGYTF.

This clonotype turned up a few times. The chain uses TRBV28 and TRBJ2-5; perhaps TRBD2 as D (6 bases). There are 14 residues in the CDR3. Germline values: CDR1 MDHEN, CDR2 SYDVKM. Trimming took 5 bases from V and 0 from J, leaving 10 bases between them. DNA of the CDR3: TGTGCCAGCAGTACGGGGGTGTACCAAGAGACCCAGTACTTC. This codes for CASSTGVYQETQYF.